This T cell receptor beta chain was recovered during a study of blood T cell repertoires in COVID-19. On the study more broadly: Both acute and convalescent COVID-19 samples were obtained from the United States, Italy and Spain. The analysed material was cDNA or gDNA that came from T cells, B-cell-depleted T cells, or PBMCs.

Authors' data handling: It was from reference gene primer amplification that nucleated cell counts were estimated. The protocol was immunoSEQ multiplex PCR, while the TCRdb copy is restricted to in-frame clones and leaves out a portion. Clone size and the V and J calls come from that table; the DNA yielded D and trimming. The sample lists about 70,000 clones, around 88% occurring once. This clone occurred a few times. From germline, CDR1 is SGHDN and CDR2 FVKESK. CDR3 length: 15 residues. V shed 4 bases and J shed 4 bases, with 17 bases lying between them. Sequences were obtained from peripheral blood. The chain links TRBV14 to TRBJ2-7, with D perhaps TRBD1 (5 bases). The receptor was derived from a human donor in a cohort sampled during active COVID-19. In DNA form, the CDR3 reads TGTGCCAGCAGCCTCAGGGAAGGTCATGGATACGAGCAGTACTTC. Residues: CASSLREGHGYEQYF.